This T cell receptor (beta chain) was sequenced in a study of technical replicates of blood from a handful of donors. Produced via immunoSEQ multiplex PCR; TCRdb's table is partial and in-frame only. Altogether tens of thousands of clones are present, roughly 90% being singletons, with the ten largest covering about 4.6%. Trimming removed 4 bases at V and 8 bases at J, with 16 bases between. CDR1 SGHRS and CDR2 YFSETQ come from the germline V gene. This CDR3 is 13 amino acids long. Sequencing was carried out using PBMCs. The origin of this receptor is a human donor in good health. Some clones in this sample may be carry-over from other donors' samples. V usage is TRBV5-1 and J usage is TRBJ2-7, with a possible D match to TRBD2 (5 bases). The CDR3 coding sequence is TGCGCCAGCAGCGACTATGTAGGGTCTCAGCAGTACTTC. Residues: CASSDYVGSQQYF.